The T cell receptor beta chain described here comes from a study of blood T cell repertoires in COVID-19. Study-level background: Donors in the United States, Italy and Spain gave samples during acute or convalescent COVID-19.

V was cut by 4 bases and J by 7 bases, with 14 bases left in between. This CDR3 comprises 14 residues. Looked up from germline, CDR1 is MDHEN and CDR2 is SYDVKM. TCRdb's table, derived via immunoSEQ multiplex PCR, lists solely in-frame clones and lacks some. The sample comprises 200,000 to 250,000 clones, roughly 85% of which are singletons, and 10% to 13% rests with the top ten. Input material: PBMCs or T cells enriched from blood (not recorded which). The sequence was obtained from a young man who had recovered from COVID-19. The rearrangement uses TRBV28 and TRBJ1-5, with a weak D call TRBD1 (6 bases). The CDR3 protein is CASSYTPGHQPQHF. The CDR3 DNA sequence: TGTGCCAGCAGTTATACCCCGGGACACCAGCCCCAGCATTTT.